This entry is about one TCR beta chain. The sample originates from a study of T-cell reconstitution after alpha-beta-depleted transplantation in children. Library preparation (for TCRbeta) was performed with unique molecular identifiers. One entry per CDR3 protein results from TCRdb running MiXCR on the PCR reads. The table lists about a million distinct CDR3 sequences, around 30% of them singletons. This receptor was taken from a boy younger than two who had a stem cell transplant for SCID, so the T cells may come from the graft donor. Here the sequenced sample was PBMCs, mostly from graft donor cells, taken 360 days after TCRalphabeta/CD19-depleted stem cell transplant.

This chain's CDR3 is CASSLIGGRTEAFF. The CDR3 DNA sequence: TGTGCCAGCAGCTTGATCGGGGGGCGGACTGAAGCTTTCTTT. The chain recombines TRBV5-5 with TRBJ1-1, with D possibly TRBD1 on 6 matching bases. The germline gives CDR1 SGHKS, CDR2 YYEKEE (reference sequence). The length of the CDR3 is 14 residues. The V and J ends lost 1 base and 5 bases respectively, with 12 bases between them.